This T cell receptor beta chain came from a study of shared clonotypes between healthy human individuals. The CDR3 length is 14 residues. Trimming left V 7 bases short and J 2 bases short, with 12 bases between. Germline V lookup: CDR1 MDHEN, CDR2 SYDVKM. The protocol was immunoSEQ multiplex PCR, while the TCRdb copy is restricted to in-frame clones and leaves out a portion. This sample yields roughly 1,000,000 clones, of which approximately 78% are seen a single time; roughly 0.62% belongs to the top ten. This receptor was taken from a man younger than 35 in good health. Some clones in this sample may be carry-over from other donors' samples. The sample was memory CD4+ T cells from PBMCs. Subset: CD45RA-negative fraction. The J gene is TRBJ1-3, the V gene TRBV28; tentatively, D is TRBD1 (6 bases). In nucleotides, the CDR3 is TGTGCCAGCAACAAACAGGGAGCTGGAAACACCATATATTTT. Translating it yields CASNKQGAGNTIYF. Full variable domain (missing parts from reference TRBV28 and TRBJ1-3): DVKVTQSSRYLVKRTGEKVFLECVQDMDHENMFWYRQDPGLGLRLIYFSYDVKMKEKGDIPEGYSVSREKKERFSLILESASTNQTSMYLCASNKQGAGNTIYFGEGSWLTVV.